These 18 T cell receptor beta chains came from one sample sequenced in a study of identical twins. One entry per CDR3 protein results from TCRdb running MiXCR on the 5' RACE reads. The sample carries about 220,000 distinct CDR3 sequences, around 8% recorded once. This sample also appeared in a second study, on yellow fever vaccine responses in identical twins.

Sample: memory (CD45RO+) T cells sorted from blood. Receptors were obtained from a woman between 18 and 30 years old in good health.

This clonotype was counted at least ten times. The chain has TRBV20-1 and TRBJ1-2; D perhaps matches TRBD1 (6 bases). Germline-derived CDR1 and CDR2 are DFQATT and SNEGSKA (reference sequence). The V gene lost 4 bases and the J gene lost 9 bases, with 21 bases spanning the gap. The CDR3 is made up of 14 amino acids. The CDR3 protein is CSATPGVDPISYTF. In nucleotides, the CDR3 is TGCAGTGCTACACCAGGGGTCGACCCTATAAGCTACACCTTC.

This clonotype was detected many times. The chain employs TRBV10-3 and TRBJ1-3; no reliable D call. CDR3 size: 14 residues. V was cut by 10 bases and J by 0 bases, with 13 bases left in between. Germline lookup yields CDR1 ENHRY and CDR2 SYGVKD. The CDR3 nucleotides are TGTGCCACCACCCCGGTCTTCTCTGGAAACACCATATATTTT. Its translation is CATTPVFSGNTIYF.

This clonotype turned up a few times. The rearrangement uses TRBV4-2 and TRBJ2-7; TRBD2 aligns across 10 bases. The CDR3 is made up of 15 amino acids. Germline lookup yields CDR1 LGHNA and CDR2 YNFKEQ. Trimming took 0 bases from V and 5 from J; bases not matched to a gene: 4. CDR3 in DNA: TGTGCCAGCAGCCAAGAAGGGACTAGCGCCCACGAGCAGTACTTC. As protein: CASSQEGTSAHEQYF.

The table lists this clonotype with a few counts. V usage is TRBV5-1 and J usage is TRBJ1-1, with unresolved D. V was shortened by 0 bases and J by 6 bases, with 12 bases between the two germline ends. Germline CDR1 SGHRS, CDR2 YFSETQ. The CDR3 consists of 14 residues. CDR3 amino acids: CASSLAGVIPEAFF. The CDR3 coding sequence is TGCGCCAGCAGCTTGGCCGGGGTTATACCTGAAGCTTTCTTT. The variable domain in full, completed from reference TRBV5-1 and TRBJ1-1, reads KAGVTQTPRYLIKTRGQQVTLSCSPISGHRSVSWYQQTPGQGLQFLFEYFSETQRNKGNFPGRFSGRQFSNSRSEMNVSTLELGDSALYLCASSLAGVIPEAFFGQGTRLTVV.

The table lists this clonotype with a few counts. V and J are TRBV3-1 and TRBJ2-1; 11 nucleotides align to TRBD1. The CDR3 is 16 amino acids. V lost 4 bases to trimming and J lost 8 bases; unmatched junction nucleotides: 10. The V gene's germline CDR1 is LGHDT and CDR2 YNNKEL (reference sequence). The CDR3 coding sequence is TGTGCCAGCAGCCGCACCCGGGACAGGGGGAGTGATGAGCAGTTCTTC. Translated, it gives CASSRTRDRGSDEQFF.

This clonotype was observed many times. The rearrangement links TRBV11-2 to TRBJ2-7; D possibly matches TRBD1 or TRBD2 (5 bases each). Germline V CDR1 and CDR2: SGHAT, FQNNGV. The CDR3 runs 13 residues. Trimming stripped 6 bases from V and 8 bases from J, with 17 bases between. CDR3 nucleotide sequence: TGTGCCAGCAGTCCGGGGCCCGGATCCAAGCAGTACTTC. This codes for CASSPGPGSKQYF.

The chain employs TRBV5-6 and TRBJ2-7; D possibly corresponds to TRBD1 (6 bases). The length of the CDR3 is 15 residues. The germline V gene has CDR1 SGHDT and CDR2 YYEEEE. Deletions cut 4 bases from V and 3 bases from J, with 17 bases between. CDR3 amino acids: CASSRGRGVSYEQYF. The CDR3 nucleotides read TGTGCCAGCAGCAGAGGCAGGGGAGTAAGCTACGAGCAGTACTTC. Full variable domain (outside the CDR3, taken from reference TRBV5-6 and TRBJ2-7): DAGVTQSPTHLIKTRGQQVTLRCSPKSGHDTVSWYQQALGQGPQFIFQYYEEEERQRGNFPDRFSGHQFPNYSSELNVNALLLGDSALYLCASSRGRGVSYEQYFGPGTRLTVT.

This clonotype was counted many times. The chain links TRBV11-2 to TRBJ2-7; no firm D call. The germline V gene encodes CDR1 SGHAT and CDR2 FQNNGV. V lost 3 bases, J lost 3 bases, and 9 bases lay in between. The CDR3 is made up of 13 amino acids. This CDR3 is CASSFWVGYEQYF. For the CDR3, the DNA is TGTGCCAGCAGCTTCTGGGTGGGCTACGAGCAGTACTTC.

This clonotype was seen a handful of times. This chain connects TRBV20-1 to TRBJ2-5, with 7 bases identical to TRBD2. CDR1 and CDR2 (germline): DFQATT, SNEGSKA (reference sequence). V gave up 6 bases and J gave up 3 bases; unmatched junction bases: 7. The CDR3 spans 13 residues. The CDR3 loop is CSASGLVEETQYF. The CDR3 region has the DNA TGCAGTGCCTCCGGACTAGTAGAAGAGACCCAGTACTTC.

This clonotype was picked up a small number of times. This sequence joins TRBV5-1 and TRBJ2-2, with D unclear. V shed 0 bases and J shed 5 bases, with 11 bases lying between them. The CDR3 loop spans 15 amino acids. CDR1 is SGHRS, CDR2 YFSETQ, per germline. The CDR3 reads CASSLGGEVTGELFF. DNA for the CDR3: TGCGCCAGCAGCTTGGGTGGGGAAGTGACCGGGGAGCTGTTTTTT.

This clonotype was detected a few times. The V and J genes are TRBV7-2 and TRBJ2-2; 9 nucleotides line up with TRBD1. V lost 7 bases, J lost 7 bases, and 10 bases stayed unmatched. Germline CDR1 SGHTA, CDR2 FQGNSA. CDR3 length equals 15 residues. The CDR3 nucleotides read TGTGCCAGCACCCCCCGGGACAGGGTCGTCGGGGAGCTGTTTTTT. Translated, it gives CASTPRDRVVGELFF.

This clonotype has more than one count but fewer than ten. The chain recombines TRBV6-2 or TRBV6-3 with TRBJ2-7; D possibly corresponds to TRBD1 (6 bases). The germline gives CDR1 MNHEY, CDR2 SVGEGT. V lost 7 bases and J lost 2, with 12 bases in between. The CDR3 extends over 13 amino acids. CDR3 sequence reads: CASTPRGTYEQYF. CDR3 in DNA: TGTGCCAGCACCCCCAGGGGAACCTACGAGCAGTACTTC.

V gene TRBV10-3 combines with J gene TRBJ2-1, with D possibly matching TRBD2 (6 bases). This CDR3 is built from 15 residues. V lost 0 bases and J 6 bases, leaving 12 bases between the germline ends. CDR1 is ENHRY and CDR2 is SYGVKD in the germline V gene. CDR3 nucleotides: TGTGCCATCAGTGAGTCTGGAGGGACTGGCAATGAGCAGTTCTTC. It codes for CAISESGGTGNEQFF.

This clonotype has at least ten counts. The rearrangement uses TRBV7-2 and TRBJ2-5; a weak D match, TRBD2 (6 bases). Per germline, CDR1 SGHTA and CDR2 FQGNSA. CDR3 size: 15 residues. The ends were cut back, 5 bases at V and 4 bases at J, with 17 bases in the middle. The CDR3 bases are TGTGCCAGCAGCCTGGGCGTTGGTAGCGGAGAGACCCAGTACTTC. This encodes CASSLGVGSGETQYF.

This clonotype was seen at least ten times. This chain connects TRBV5-1 to TRBJ1-2; D may be TRBD1 (6 bases). The CDR3 is 15 amino acids. V was trimmed by 3 bases and J by 4 bases, leaving 16 bases between them. The germline CDR1 and CDR2 sequences are SGHRS and YFSETQ. The CDR3 nucleotides read TGCGCCAGCAGCTACACGCCGGACAGCTTCTATGGCTACACCTTC. As protein: CASSYTPDSFYGYTF.

The rearrangement uses TRBV28 and TRBJ2-3; 8 bases are a match to TRBD2. The CDR3 length is 14 residues. V gave up 7 bases and J gave up 6 bases; unmatched junction bases: 9. Per the germline V gene, CDR1 is MDHEN and CDR2 is SYDVKM. The CDR3: CASNSGGPGDTQYF. CDR3 in DNA: TGTGCCAGCAACTCGGGGGGGCCTGGGGATACGCAGTATTTT. The full variable domain, its missing parts supplied by reference TRBV28 and TRBJ2-3, is DVKVTQSSRYLVKRTGEKVFLECVQDMDHENMFWYRQDPGLGLRLIYFSYDVKMKEKGDIPEGYSVSREKKERFSLILESASTNQTSMYLCASNSGGPGDTQYFGPGTRLTVL.

This clonotype has more than one count but fewer than ten. The chain links TRBV28 to TRBJ1-2; D is possibly TRBD1 (5 bases). The CDR3 is 16 residues long. Germline CDR1 and CDR2: MDHEN and SYDVKM. V was clipped by 3 bases and J by 6 bases, with 20 bases between them. In nucleotides, the CDR3 is TGTGCCAGCAGTTTTTACCGCGGGGGGGAGACTCATGGCTACACCTTC. Residues: CASSFYRGGETHGYTF.

This clonotype was seen a few times. The chain recombines TRBV7-9 with TRBJ2-3; D gene uncertain. CDR3 size: 14 residues. In germline, CDR1 is SEHNR, CDR2 FQNEAQ (reference sequence). Deletions cut 3 bases from V and 0 bases from J, with 7 bases between. CDR3 in amino acids: CASSFSLSTDTQYF. DNA of the CDR3: TGTGCCAGCAGCTTTTCACTGAGCACAGATACGCAGTATTTT.